The rows below give T cell receptor beta chains drawn from one sample of a study of blood T cell repertoires in COVID-19. The data were produced by immunoSEQ multiplex PCR, yet TCRdb's version contains in-frame clones alone and is incomplete. The sample records tens of thousands of clones, about nine tenths being singletons. The sequenced material came from peripheral blood. The receptors were gathered from an elderly man with acute or convalescent COVID-19. Each CDR3 is given with its conserved first and last residue. D genes are given only for firm matches. Expanded clones get a size class; other rows say once, few or many, or leave the size out.

clone_size,d_call,v_call,j_call,cdr3_nt,cdr3_aa
NA,NA,TRBV18,TRBJ2-1,TGTGCCAGCTCACCAGACAGTTCCTACAATGAGCAGTTCTTC,CASSPDSSYNEQFF
NA,NA,TRBV19,TRBJ2-5,TGTGCCAGTCAGGCCGGGCAGGGCATTGAGACCCAGTACTTC,CASQAGQGIETQYF
NA,NA,TRBV18,TRBJ1-2,TGTGCCAGCTCATTGGGGGGGCCCCTCTATGGCTACACCTTC,CASSLGGPLYGYTF
once,NA,TRBV6-5,TRBJ1-5,TGTGCCAGCAGTTCGACAGTCCCCCCTAGCAATCAGCCCCAGCATTTT,CASSSTVPPSNQPQHF
NA,NA,TRBV7-2,TRBJ1-2,TGTGCCAGCAGCTTAAGGTCCCAGGGTGCTAACTATGGCTACACCTTC,CASSLRSQGANYGYTF
once,NA,TRBV19,TRBJ1-6,TGTGCCAGTAGCCCGACAACTCCCGATGGGAATTCACCCCTCCACTTT,CASSPTTPDGNSPLHF
NA,NA,TRBV2,TRBJ1-2,TGTGCCAGCAGTTCATCTAACCGGGTCCTGGCCTTC,CASSSSNRVLAF
NA,TRBD2,TRBV19,TRBJ2-3,TGTGCCAGTAGTAGACTAGCGGGGGGTCAAGATACGCAGTATTTT,CASSRLAGGQDTQYF
NA,TRBD2,TRBV28,TRBJ2-3,TGTGCCAGCAGCAACGGACTAGCGGGGGGGCAAGATACGCAGTATTTT,CASSNGLAGGQDTQYF
NA,NA,TRBV11-3,TRBJ2-3,TGTGCCAGCAGCTCTTCCAGCGGTAGCACAGATACGCAGTATTTT,CASSSSSGSTDTQYF
few,NA,TRBV5-1,TRBJ2-2,TGCGCCAGCAGCTTGGTCGGGGGGCAGGGCACCGGGGAGCTGTTTTTT,CASSLVGGQGTGELFF
NA,NA,TRBV21-1,TRBJ1-5,TGTGCCAGCAGCAACTTGACAGGGGGCTCTCATCAGCCCCAGCATTTT,CASSNLTGGSHQPQHF
NA,TRBD2,TRBV7-9,TRBJ2-1,TGTGCCAGCAGCCCAGGAGGTAGCGGGGGGTACTCCTACAATGAGCAGTTCTTC,CASSPGGSGGYSYNEQFF
NA,NA,TRBV5-1,TRBJ2-7,TGCGCCAGCAGCGGGAGGAACCCGACAGCCGCGGGCGCGCGGGAGCAGTACTTC,CASSGRNPTAAGAREQYF
NA,TRBD1,TRBV7-6,TRBJ2-4,TGTGCCAGCAGCCCCTCCCCCGGACAGGGATTCTCGAACATTCAGTACTTC,CASSPSPGQGFSNIQYF
once,NA,TRBV6-1,TRBJ2-3,TGTGCCAGCAGTGAAGTCAGGGGAGATACGCAGTATTTT,CASSEVRGDTQYF
NA,NA,TRBV20-1,TRBJ1-1,TGCAGTGCCAACACGAACACTGAAGCTTTCTTT,CSANTNTEAFF
NA,TRBD2,TRBV27,TRBJ2-1,TGTGCCAGCAGCCGCGGGGGGCACAATGAGCAGTTCTTC,CASSRGGHNEQFF
NA,NA,TRBV6-5,TRBJ1-1,TGTGCCAGCAGAACGCGGGGTCGGGGGAACACTGAAGCTTTCTTT,CASRTRGRGNTEAFF
NA,NA,TRBV28,TRBJ2-7,TGTGCCAGCAGTTCGGTCCCATCCTACGAGCAGTACTTC,CASSSVPSYEQYF
NA,TRBD2,TRBV10-3,TRBJ2-1,TGTGCCATCAGTGTCGGACTAGGGAACAATGAGCAGTTCTTC,CAISVGLGNNEQFF
NA,TRBD1,TRBV7-9,TRBJ2-5,TGTGCCAGCAGCGTAAGGGACAGGTTCGGGGAGACCCAGTACTTC,CASSVRDRFGETQYF
NA,NA,TRBV18,TRBJ2-5,TGTGCCAGCTCAGCTACCACCCAAGAGACCCAGTACTTC,CASSATTQETQYF
NA,NA,TRBV19,TRBJ2-5,TGTGCCAGCTCCGGGTCGCCCAGCCAGGAGACCCAGTACTTC,CASSGSPSQETQYF
NA,TRBD2,TRBV28,TRBJ2-1,TGTGCCAGCAGGGAAACTAGCGGGGGGACCAATGAGCAGTTCTTC,CASRETSGGTNEQFF
NA,NA,TRBV6-5,TRBJ1-5,TGTGCCAGCAAAATCCGGGCCCAGCATTTT,CASKIRAQHF
NA,NA,TRBV7-9,TRBJ1-6,TGTGCCAGCAGCCTCCGTCGGGGGGACGGTAATTCACCCCTCCACTTT,CASSLRRGDGNSPLHF
NA,NA,TRBV6-5,TRBJ1-1,TGTGCCAGCAGTAGGCGGCTGGTGAACACTGAAGCTTTCTTT,CASSRRLVNTEAFF
NA,NA,TRBV28,TRBJ2-3,TGTGCCAGCAGACAGGGTCCAGATACGCAGTATTTT,CASRQGPDTQYF
few,NA,TRBV2,TRBJ1-1,TGTGCCAGCAGTGAATTGCCAATTACGAGCACTGAAGCTTTCTTT,CASSELPITSTEAFF
NA,NA,TRBV6-2/TRBV6-3,TRBJ1-5,TGTGCCAGCAGCCCACAACAGGGTCAGCCCCAGCATTTT,CASSPQQGQPQHF
NA,NA,TRBV5-4,TRBJ2-2,TGTGCCAGCAGCTTGGAACCGGGTCAACTCACCGGGGAGCTGTTTTTT,CASSLEPGQLTGELFF
NA,TRBD2,TRBV5-4,TRBJ2-2,TGTGCCAGCAGCCGACCTGCGGGGGGGAACACCGGGGAGCTGTTTTTT,CASSRPAGGNTGELFF
NA,NA,TRBV5-1,TRBJ2-7,TGCGCCAGCAGCTTGGGACAGAGCTCTCGCGAGCAGTACTTC,CASSLGQSSREQYF
NA,TRBD2,TRBV18,TRBJ2-5,TGTGCCAGCTCACCGTCGGGGGGGGTCCAAGAGACCCAGTACTTC,CASSPSGGVQETQYF
NA,NA,TRBV5-1,TRBJ1-1,TGCGCCAGCAGCTTGAATCCGGAGGGGACTGAAGCTTTCTTT,CASSLNPEGTEAFF
NA,TRBD1,TRBV12-3/TRBV12-4,TRBJ1-4,TGTGCCAGCAGTCCGGGACAGAATGAAAAACTGTTTTTT,CASSPGQNEKLFF
NA,NA,TRBV19,TRBJ2-7,TGTGCCAGTAGTAGGGGAGCCACCTCACTCGAGCAGTACTTC,CASSRGATSLEQYF
NA,NA,TRBV5-8,TRBJ2-1,TGTGCCAGCAGCTTGCTGGGTAGCACCAGCTCCTACAATGAGCAGTTCTTC,CASSLLGSTSSYNEQFF
NA,TRBD2,TRBV10-3,TRBJ2-3,TGTGCCATCAGAGCCCAGGCTCAAGCCCCGGGGGGTACGCAGTATTTT,CAIRAQAQAPGGTQYF